The 22 T cell receptor beta chains below were found in one sample sequenced in a study of blood T cell repertoires in COVID-19. Using immunoSEQ multiplex PCR, the repertoire was profiled, and TCRdb retains in-frame clones only, with some absent. The table records some 200,000 clones, about 84% of them present only once. The specimen was peripheral blood. These receptors came from a woman older than 75 with COVID-19, enrolled during active disease.

This chain joins TRBV6-5 and TRBJ2-7, with TRBD1 matching 7 bases. The ends lost 6 bases at V and 2 bases at J; junction bases unmatched: 7. CDR3 length equals 14 residues. CDR1 is MNHEY and CDR2 is SVGAGI in the germline V gene. The CDR3 loop reads CASSQDRDPYEQYF. The CDR3 DNA sequence: TGTGCCAGCAGCCAAGACAGGGATCCCTACGAGCAGTACTTC.

This chain connects TRBV11-2 to TRBJ2-3, with D unclear. V was shortened by 4 bases and J by 0 bases, with 5 bases between the two germline ends. The CDR3 runs 13 residues. Germline V gene lookup returns CDR1 SGHAT and CDR2 FQNNGV. In DNA, the CDR3 is TGTGCCAGCAGCTCGTTTAGCACAGATACGCAGTATTTT. This sequence encodes CASSSFSTDTQYF. Looking up the rest from reference TRBV11-2 and TRBJ2-3 gives the full variable domain: EAGVAQSPRYKIIEKRQSVAFWCNPISGHATLYWYQQILGQGPKLLIQFQNNGVVDDSQLPKDRFSAERLKGVDSTLKIQPAKLEDSAVYLCASSSFSTDTQYFGPGTRLTVL.

V gene TRBV5-1 combines with J gene TRBJ1-2, with a weak D call TRBD1 (6 bases). Germline CDR1 is SGHRS and CDR2 is YFSETQ. CDR3 length equals 11 residues. The V and J ends lost 5 bases and 4 bases respectively, with 6 bases between them. The CDR3 spells CASRDSYGYTF. The CDR3 nucleotides are TGCGCCAGCAGGGACAGCTATGGCTACACCTTC.

The V gene is TRBV19, the J gene TRBJ1-4; a possible D gene is TRBD1 (6 bases). Trimming took 4 bases from V and 8 from J, leaving 8 bases between them. Per germline, CDR1 LNHDA and CDR2 SQIVND (reference sequence). This CDR3 comprises 12 residues. CDR3 DNA sequence: TGTGCCAGTAGTAGCAGGGGAGAAAAACTGTTTTTT. It yields the protein CASSSRGEKLFF.

In this sample, this clone turned up once. The chain carries TRBV5-1 and TRBJ1-4, with TRBD1 identical over 8 bases. The junction had 9 bases not matched to a gene; V was cut back by 4 bases and J by 7 bases. CDR1 and CDR2 (germline): SGHRS, YFSETQ. The length of the CDR3 is 15 residues. This chain's CDR3 is CASSTQGAGSEKLFF. The DNA for the CDR3 is TGCGCCAGCAGCACCCAGGGGGCTGGTAGTGAAAAACTGTTTTTT.

As to this clone: Other DNA sequences in this sample translate to the same CDR3. The V gene is TRBV19, the J gene TRBJ2-5; the match to TRBD1 covers 10 bases. The V segment lost 5 bases and the J segment 5 bases; nucleotides outside the gene matches: 5. The CDR3 spans 14 residues. The germline gives CDR1 LNHDA, CDR2 SQIVND (reference sequence). The chain's CDR3 is CASSSTGGGETQYF. For the CDR3, the DNA is TGTGCCAGTAGTTCGACAGGGGGCGGGGAGACCCAGTACTTC.

The gene calls are TRBV6-5 and TRBJ1-5, with a tentative D call TRBD1 (6 bases). V was cut by 8 bases and J by 8 bases, with 19 bases left in between. This CDR3 contains 14 residues. The germline V gene encodes CDR1 MNHEY and CDR2 SVGAGI. In nucleotides, the CDR3 is TGTGCCAGCGGGGGTCGGGGGGGCGGCGAGCCCCAGCATTTT. This sequence encodes CASGGRGGGEPQHF.

V and J are TRBV3-1 (or the pseudogene TRBV3-2) and TRBJ2-2, with a tentative D call TRBD1 (6 bases). The V gene's germline CDR1 is LGHDT and CDR2 YNNKEL (reference sequence). The ends were cut back, 4 bases at V and 4 bases at J, with 10 bases in the middle. There are 14 residues in the CDR3. The CDR3 DNA follows: TGTGCCAGCAGCCCCCAACAGGGCACCGGGGAGCTGTTTTTT. Its translation is CASSPQQGTGELFF.

For this clone: A junction end diverges from the germline sequence, so it may reflect a read error. The chain couples TRBV11-2 to TRBJ2-4; 7 positions agree with TRBD2. Germline V gene sequence: CDR1 SGHAT, CDR2 FQNNGV. The CDR3 has 13 residues. The CDR3 here is CASSLDTGAGISF. The CDR3 coding sequence is TGTGCCAGCAGCTTAGACACCGGAGCGGGAATAAGCTTC. The complete variable domain, with remaining parts taken from reference TRBV11-2 and TRBJ2-4, reads EAGVAQSPRYKIIEKRQSVAFWCNPISGHATLYWYQQILGQGPKLLIQFQNNGVVDDSQLPKDRFSAERLKGVDSTLKIQPAKLEDSAVYLCASSLDTGAGISFGAGTRLSVL.

The table lists this clone with a few counts. In nucleotides, the CDR3 is TGCGCCAGCAGGACAGACTCCTATGGCTACACCTTC. It is translated as CASRTDSYGYTF. The chain joins TRBV10-2 to TRBJ1-2, with D perhaps matching TRBD1 (5 bases). Germline V lookup: CDR1 WSHSY, CDR2 SAAADI. The V end lost 6 bases, the J end lost 4 bases, and 9 bases lay between the germline ends. This CDR3 has 12 amino acids.

CDR3 sequence reads: CATSDSPGGTAEAFF. The CDR3 DNA reads as TGTGCCACCAGTGATTCGCCTGGGGGCACAGCTGAAGCTTTCTTT. The chain employs TRBV24-1 and TRBJ1-1, with TRBD1 as a possible D gene (6 bases). This CDR3 comprises 15 residues. Germline V lookup: CDR1 KGHDR, CDR2 SFDVKD. Between the trimmed V and J ends, which lost 2 bases and 6 bases, there was a span of 15 bases.

This clone was observed a single time. The chain combines TRBV29-1 with TRBJ1-1; TRBD1 is a possible D gene (6 bases). Germline V CDR1 and CDR2: SQVTM, ANQGSEA. This CDR3 spans 17 amino acids. Between the trimmed V and J ends, which lost 7 bases and 4 bases, there was a span of 28 bases. In DNA form, the CDR3 reads TGCAGCGCCCTCCCGCTTTTCCAAGCAGGGGTGGCCACTGAAGCTTTCTTT. The encoded protein is CSALPLFQAGVATEAFF.

The V gene is TRBV7-9, the J gene TRBJ1-5, with no clear D. Between the trimmed V and J ends, which lost 3 bases and 10 bases, there was a span of 10 bases. CDR3 length: 12 amino acids. Germline assignment: CDR1 SEHNR and CDR2 FQNEAQ (reference sequence). The CDR3 DNA follows: TGTGCCAGCAGCTTTCCAGGAAACCCCCAGCATTTT. It yields the protein CASSFPGNPQHF.

This clone was found once. This chain joins TRBV20-1 and TRBJ1-2, with D unclear. V lost 3 bases and J lost 4, with 6 bases in between. Looked up from germline, CDR1 is DFQATT and CDR2 is SNEGSKA (reference sequence). The CDR3 is 11 amino acids. The DNA for the CDR3 is TGCAGTGCTAGGCCGGGCTATGGCTACACCTTC. Its protein is CSARPGYGYTF.

The chain joins TRBV5-1 to TRBJ2-1; no clear D gene. The CDR3 is 11 residues long. Trimming removed 7 bases at V and 15 bases at J, with 17 bases between. Germline V CDR1 and CDR2: SGHRS, YFSETQ. DNA for the CDR3: TGCGCCAGCTCCCTGGCCCGGGTGCTGTTCTTC. Amino acids: CASSLARVLFF.

The chain links TRBV5-1 to TRBJ2-3; 10 bases agree with TRBD2. Trimming at V came to 0 bases and at J to 5 bases, leaving 6 bases not matched to a gene. Germline CDR1 SGHRS, CDR2 YFSETQ. The CDR3 runs 16 residues. CDR3 sequence (DNA): TGCGCCAGCAGCTTGGGGTCTAGCGGGAGCGGAGATACGCAGTATTTT. This gives the protein CASSLGSSGSGDTQYF.

This clone was seen a few times. This chain connects TRBV5-5 to TRBJ2-7; tentatively, D is TRBD1 (6 bases). Germline V gene data show CDR1 as SGHKS and CDR2 as YYEKEE (reference sequence). V lost 2 bases, J lost 5 bases, and 14 bases lay in between. The CDR3 runs 14 residues. Here the CDR3 reads CASSFRGNEDEQYF. CDR3 nucleotides: TGTGCCAGCAGCTTCAGGGGTAATGAAGACGAGCAGTACTTC.

The rearrangement links TRBV20-1 to TRBJ2-5, with a weak D call TRBD1 (5 bases). The CDR3 is 10 residues long. Germline V gives CDR1 DFQATT, CDR2 SNEGSKA (reference sequence). The CDR3 bases are TGCACTTCAGGGAAGGAGACCCAGTACTTC. Its translation is CTSGKETQYF.

The CDR3 region is CASSWTGGNTIYF. CDR3 coding DNA: TGTGCCAGCAGCTGGACAGGTGGAAACACCATATATTTT. The rearrangement joins TRBV28 to TRBJ1-3, with TRBD1 matching 7 bases. The germline V gene has CDR1 MDHEN and CDR2 SYDVKM. With 6 bases clipped from V and 3 bases from J, the junction kept 2 bases outside the gene matches. The CDR3 extends over 13 amino acids.

The J gene is TRBJ2-1, the V gene TRBV3-1 (or the pseudogene TRBV3-2); 14 bases line up with TRBD2. Per germline, CDR1 LGHDT and CDR2 YNNKEL (reference sequence). The length of the CDR3 is 17 residues. Germline trimming cut 4 bases from V and 10 bases from J; bases unmatched to any gene: 12. CDR3 amino acids: CASSRSPGTSGSNEQFF. CDR3 bases: TGTGCCAGCAGCCGATCCCCAGGGACTAGCGGGAGCAACGAGCAGTTCTTC.

This chain joins TRBV3-1 (or the pseudogene TRBV3-2) and TRBJ2-3, with D possibly TRBD2 on 5 matching bases. V was shortened by 4 bases and J by 0 bases, with 14 bases between the two germline ends. The CDR3 is 16 amino acids. Germline V gene data show CDR1 as LGHDT and CDR2 as YNNKEL (reference sequence). Here the CDR3 reads CASSLRRGISTDTQYF. The CDR3 DNA follows: TGTGCCAGCAGCCTCCGTAGAGGGATTAGCACAGATACGCAGTATTTT.

The chain uses TRBV12-5 and TRBJ2-7, with D possibly matching TRBD1 (6 bases). CDR1 and CDR2 (germline): LGHNT, FRNRAP. The length of the CDR3 is 13 residues. The V and J ends lost 6 bases and 2 bases respectively, with 11 bases between them. CDR3 in amino acids: CASGYRDTYEQYF. CDR3 nucleotides: TGTGCTAGTGGATACCGGGACACCTACGAGCAGTACTTC.